The clone carrying this T cell receptor beta chain was counted only a few times. Its antigen is as yet unknown. Using immunoSEQ multiplex PCR, the repertoire was profiled, and TCRdb retains in-frame clones only, with some absent. The sample includes fewer than 80,000 clones, over 60% of them seen just once. Germline V CDR1 and CDR2: GTSNPN, SVGIG (reference sequence). This CDR3 is 13 amino acids long. V gave up 3 bases and J gave up 8 bases, with 11 bases separating them. The sample belongs to a study of OX40 agonist ivuxolimab in advanced cancers. As for the study in general: The dose-escalation cohort was approximately 81% male, with a mean age of 60 years, ranging about 20 to 85.

General study results and limits: The mean number of expanded clones was higher in CD8+ T cells than in CD4+.

This receptor was taken from an adult with an advanced solid tumor such as melanoma, head and neck, liver or kidney cancer. The rearrangement uses TRBV30 and TRBJ1-6, with unresolved D. Sample: CD4+ or CD8+ T cells sorted from blood, taken in a trial of the OX40 agonist ivuxolimab. The CDR3 loop is CAWREMRDSPLHF. CDR3 sequence (DNA): TGTGCCTGGAGGGAAATGAGGGATTCACCCCTCCACTTT.